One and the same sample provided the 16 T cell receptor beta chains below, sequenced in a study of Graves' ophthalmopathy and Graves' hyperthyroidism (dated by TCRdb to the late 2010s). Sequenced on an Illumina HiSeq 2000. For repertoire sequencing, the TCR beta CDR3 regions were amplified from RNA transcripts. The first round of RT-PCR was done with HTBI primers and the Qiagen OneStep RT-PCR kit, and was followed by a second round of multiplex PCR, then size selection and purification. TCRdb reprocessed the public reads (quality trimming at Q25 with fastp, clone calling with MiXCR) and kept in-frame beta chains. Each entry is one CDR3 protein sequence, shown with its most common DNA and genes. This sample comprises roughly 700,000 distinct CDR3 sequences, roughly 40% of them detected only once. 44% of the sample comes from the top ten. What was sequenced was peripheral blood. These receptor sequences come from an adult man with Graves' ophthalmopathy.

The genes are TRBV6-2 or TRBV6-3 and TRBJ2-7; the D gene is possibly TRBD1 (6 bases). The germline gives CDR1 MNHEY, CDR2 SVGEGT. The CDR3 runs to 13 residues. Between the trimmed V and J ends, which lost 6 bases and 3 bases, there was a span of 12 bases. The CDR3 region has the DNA TGTGCCAGCAGGCCGACAGGCGACTACGAGCAGTACTTC. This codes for CASRPTGDYEQYF.

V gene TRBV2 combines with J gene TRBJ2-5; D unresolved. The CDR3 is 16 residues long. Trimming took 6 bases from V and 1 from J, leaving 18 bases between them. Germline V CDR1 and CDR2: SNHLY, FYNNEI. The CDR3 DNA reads TGTGCCAGCAGCGAGACGACGATTACGGGCCAAGAGACCCAGTACTTC. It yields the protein CASSETTITGQETQYF.

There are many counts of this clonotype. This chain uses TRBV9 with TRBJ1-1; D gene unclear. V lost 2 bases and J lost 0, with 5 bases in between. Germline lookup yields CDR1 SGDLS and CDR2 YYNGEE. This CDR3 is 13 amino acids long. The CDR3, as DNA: TGTGCCAGCAGCGTTACTGTGAACACTGAAGCTTTCTTT. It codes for CASSVTVNTEAFF.

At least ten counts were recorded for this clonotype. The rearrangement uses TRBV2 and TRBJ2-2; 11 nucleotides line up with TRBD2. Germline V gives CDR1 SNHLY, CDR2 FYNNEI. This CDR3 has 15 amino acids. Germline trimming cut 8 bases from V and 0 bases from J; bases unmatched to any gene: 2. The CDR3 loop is CASGLAGSNTGELFF. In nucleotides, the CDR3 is TGTGCCAGCGGACTAGCGGGCTCGAACACCGGGGAGCTGTTTTTT.

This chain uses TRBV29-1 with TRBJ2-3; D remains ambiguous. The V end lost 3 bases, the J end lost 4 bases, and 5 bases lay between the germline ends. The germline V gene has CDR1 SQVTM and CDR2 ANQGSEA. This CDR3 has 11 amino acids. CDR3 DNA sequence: TGCAGCGTTGAGGGCGCAGATACGCAGTATTTT. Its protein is CSVEGADTQYF.

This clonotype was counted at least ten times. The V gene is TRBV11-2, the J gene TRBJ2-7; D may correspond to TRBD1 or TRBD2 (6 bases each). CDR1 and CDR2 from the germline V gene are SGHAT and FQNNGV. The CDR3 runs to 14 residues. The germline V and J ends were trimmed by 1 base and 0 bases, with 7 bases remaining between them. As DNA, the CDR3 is TGTGCCAGCAGCTTAGCGGGGGCCTCCTACGAGCAGTACTTC. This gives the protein CASSLAGASYEQYF.

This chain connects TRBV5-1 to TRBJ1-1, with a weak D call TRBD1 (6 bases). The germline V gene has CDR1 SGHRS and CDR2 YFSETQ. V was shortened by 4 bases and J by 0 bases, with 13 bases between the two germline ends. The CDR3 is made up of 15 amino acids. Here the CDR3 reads CASSHEDSMNTEAFF. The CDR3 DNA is TGCGCCAGCAGCCATGAGGACAGCATGAACACTGAAGCTTTCTTT. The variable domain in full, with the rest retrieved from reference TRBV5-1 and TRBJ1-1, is KAGVTQTPRYLIKTRGQQVTLSCSPISGHRSVSWYQQTPGQGLQFLFEYFSETQRNKGNFPGRFSGRQFSNSRSEMNVSTLELGDSALYLCASSHEDSMNTEAFFGQGTRLTVV.

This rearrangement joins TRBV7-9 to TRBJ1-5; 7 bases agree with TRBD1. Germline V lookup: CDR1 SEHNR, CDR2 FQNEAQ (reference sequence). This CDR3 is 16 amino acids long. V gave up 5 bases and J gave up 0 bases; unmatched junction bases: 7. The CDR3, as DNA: TGTGCCAGCAGCCCTGACAGGGCAATTAGCAATCAGCCCCAGCATTTT. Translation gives CASSPDRAISNQPQHF.

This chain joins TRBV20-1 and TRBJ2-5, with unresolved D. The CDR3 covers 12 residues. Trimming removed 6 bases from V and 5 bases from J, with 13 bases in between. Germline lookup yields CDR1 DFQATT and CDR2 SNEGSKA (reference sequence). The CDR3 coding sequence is TGCAGTGCCAGCAGCTACAGCGAGACCCAGTACTTC. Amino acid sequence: CSASSYSETQYF.

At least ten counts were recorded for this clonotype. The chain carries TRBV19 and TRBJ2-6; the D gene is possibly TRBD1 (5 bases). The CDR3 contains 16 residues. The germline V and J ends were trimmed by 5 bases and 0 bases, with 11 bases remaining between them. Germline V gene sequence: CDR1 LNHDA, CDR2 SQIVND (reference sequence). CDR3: CASSAPTVSGANVLTF. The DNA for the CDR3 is TGTGCCAGTAGTGCACCGACAGTCTCTGGGGCCAACGTCCTGACTTTC.

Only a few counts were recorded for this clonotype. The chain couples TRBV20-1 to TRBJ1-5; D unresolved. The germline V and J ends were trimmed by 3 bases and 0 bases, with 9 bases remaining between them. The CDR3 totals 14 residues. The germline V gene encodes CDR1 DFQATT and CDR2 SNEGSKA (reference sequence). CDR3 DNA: TGCAGTGCTAGCAAGCAACATAGCAATCAGCCCCAGCATTTT. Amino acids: CSASKQHSNQPQHF.

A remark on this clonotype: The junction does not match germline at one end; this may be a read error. CDR3 region: CASRLNSDTRYF. CDR3 bases: TGTGCCAGCAGGTTAAACTCGGATACGCGGTATTTT. The gene calls are TRBV7-9 and TRBJ2-3; D gene ambiguous. This CDR3 is 12 amino acids long. Germline V gives CDR1 SEHNR, CDR2 FQNEAQ (reference sequence).

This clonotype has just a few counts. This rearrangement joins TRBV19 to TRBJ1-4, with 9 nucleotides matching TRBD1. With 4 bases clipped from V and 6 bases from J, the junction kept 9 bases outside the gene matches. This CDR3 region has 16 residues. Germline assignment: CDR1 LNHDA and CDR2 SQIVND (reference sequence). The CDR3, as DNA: TGTGCCAGTAGTACAACGGACAGGGGATGGGATGAAAAACTGTTTTTT. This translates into CASSTTDRGWDEKLFF.

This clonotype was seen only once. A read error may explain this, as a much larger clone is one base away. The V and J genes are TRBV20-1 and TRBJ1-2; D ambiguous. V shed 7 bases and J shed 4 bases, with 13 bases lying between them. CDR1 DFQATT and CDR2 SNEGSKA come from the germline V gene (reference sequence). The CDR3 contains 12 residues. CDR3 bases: TGCAGTGGTGCGGGAGCTACCTATGGCTACACCTTC. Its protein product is CSGAGATYGYTF.

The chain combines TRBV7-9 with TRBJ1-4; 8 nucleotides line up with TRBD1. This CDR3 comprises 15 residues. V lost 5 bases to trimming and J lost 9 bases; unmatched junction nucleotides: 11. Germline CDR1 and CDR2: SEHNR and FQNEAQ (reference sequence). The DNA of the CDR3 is TGTGCCAGCAGCCCCACCGGACAGGGCGGTAAAAAACTGTTTTTT. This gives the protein CASSPTGQGGKKLFF.

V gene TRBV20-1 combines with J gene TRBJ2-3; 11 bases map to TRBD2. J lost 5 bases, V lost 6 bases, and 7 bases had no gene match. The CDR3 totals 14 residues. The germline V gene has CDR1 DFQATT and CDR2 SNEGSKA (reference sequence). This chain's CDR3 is CSARTSGSRDTQYF. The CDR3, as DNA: TGCAGTGCACGGACTAGCGGGTCTCGAGATACGCAGTATTTT.